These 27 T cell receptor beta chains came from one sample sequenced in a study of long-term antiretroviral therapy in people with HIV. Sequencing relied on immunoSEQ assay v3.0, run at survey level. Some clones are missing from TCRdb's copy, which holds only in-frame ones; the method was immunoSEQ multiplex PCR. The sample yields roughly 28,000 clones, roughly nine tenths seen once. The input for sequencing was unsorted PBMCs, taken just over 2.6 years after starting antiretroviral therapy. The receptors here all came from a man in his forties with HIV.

The CDR3 DNA is TGTGCCAGCAGCAGAGGACTAGCGGGGAAGGGCGAGCAGTACTTC. It encodes CASSRGLAGKGEQYF. The chain combines TRBV5-4 with TRBJ2-7; 12 bases line up with TRBD2. The CDR3 has 15 residues. Trimming cost V 4 bases and J 6 bases; bases outside gene matches: 8. Per the germline V gene, CDR1 is SGHNT and CDR2 is YYREEE (reference sequence).

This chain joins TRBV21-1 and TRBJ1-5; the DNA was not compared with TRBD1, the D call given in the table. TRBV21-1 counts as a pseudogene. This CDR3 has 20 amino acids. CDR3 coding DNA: TGTGCCAGCAGCTCCTATTCTCGGGACAGGGGGTTAAAAGGCAATCAGCCCCAGCATTTT. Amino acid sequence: CASSSYSRDRGLKGNQPQHF.

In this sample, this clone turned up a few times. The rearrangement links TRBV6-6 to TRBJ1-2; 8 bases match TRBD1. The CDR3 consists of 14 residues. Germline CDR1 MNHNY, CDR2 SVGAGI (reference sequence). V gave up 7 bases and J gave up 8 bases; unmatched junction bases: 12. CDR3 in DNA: TGTGCCAGCATAGGGGAACAGGGGGTAAAGGGCTACACCTTC. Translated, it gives CASIGEQGVKGYTF.

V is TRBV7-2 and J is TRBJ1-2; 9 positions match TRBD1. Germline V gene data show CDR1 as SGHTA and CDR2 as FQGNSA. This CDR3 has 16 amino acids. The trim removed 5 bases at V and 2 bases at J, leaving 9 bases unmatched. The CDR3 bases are TGTGCCAGCAGCCGTAACCCCGGACAGGGGAACTATGGCTACACCTTC. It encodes CASSRNPGQGNYGYTF.

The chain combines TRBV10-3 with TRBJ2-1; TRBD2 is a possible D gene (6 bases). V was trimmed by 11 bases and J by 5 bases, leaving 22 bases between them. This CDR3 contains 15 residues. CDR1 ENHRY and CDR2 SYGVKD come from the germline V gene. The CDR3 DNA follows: TGTGCCTCAGATCATGCGGGAAGGGTGGACAATGAGCAGTTCTTC. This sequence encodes CASDHAGRVDNEQFF.

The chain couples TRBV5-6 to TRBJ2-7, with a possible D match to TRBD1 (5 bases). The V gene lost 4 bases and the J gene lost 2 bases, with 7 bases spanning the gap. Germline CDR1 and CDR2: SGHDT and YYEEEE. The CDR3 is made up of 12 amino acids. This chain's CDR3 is CASSGAAYEQYF. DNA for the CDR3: TGTGCCAGCAGCGGGGCTGCCTACGAGCAGTACTTC.

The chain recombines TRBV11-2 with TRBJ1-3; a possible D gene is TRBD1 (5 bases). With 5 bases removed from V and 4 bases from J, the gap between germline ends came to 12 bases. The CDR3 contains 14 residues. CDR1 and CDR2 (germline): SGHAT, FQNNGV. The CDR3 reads CASSTLRTGNTIYF. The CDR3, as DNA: TGTGCCAGCAGCACCCTTCGGACAGGAAACACCATATATTTT.

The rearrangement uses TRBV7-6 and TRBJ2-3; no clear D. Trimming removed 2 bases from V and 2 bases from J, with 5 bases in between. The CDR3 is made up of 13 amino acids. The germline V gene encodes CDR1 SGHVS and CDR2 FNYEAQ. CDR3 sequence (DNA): TGTGCCAGCAGCTTATCCCACACAGATACGCAGTATTTT. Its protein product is CASSLSHTDTQYF. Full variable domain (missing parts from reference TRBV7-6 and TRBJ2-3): GAGVSQSPRYKVTKRGQDVALRCDPISGHVSLYWYRQALGQGPEFLTYFNYEAQQDKSGLPNDRFSAERPEGSISTLTIQRTEQRDSAMYRCASSLSHTDTQYFGPGTRLTVL.

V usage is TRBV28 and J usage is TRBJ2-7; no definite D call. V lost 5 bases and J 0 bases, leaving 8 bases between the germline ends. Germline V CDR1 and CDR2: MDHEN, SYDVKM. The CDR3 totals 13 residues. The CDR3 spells CASSGVPSYEQYF. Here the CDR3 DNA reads TGTGCCAGCAGTGGGGTCCCCTCCTACGAGCAGTACTTC.

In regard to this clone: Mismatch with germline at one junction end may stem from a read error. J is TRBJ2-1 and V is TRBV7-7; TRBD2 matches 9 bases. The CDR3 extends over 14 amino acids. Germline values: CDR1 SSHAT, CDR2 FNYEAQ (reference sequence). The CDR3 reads CASSTSGSHNEQFF. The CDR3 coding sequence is TGTGCTAGCAGCACTAGCGGGTCGCACAATGAGCAGTTCTTC. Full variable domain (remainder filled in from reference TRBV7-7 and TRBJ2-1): GAGVSQSPRYKVTKRGQDVTLRCDPISSHATLYWYQQALGQGPEFLTYFNYEAQPDKSGLPSDRFSAERPEGSISTLTIQRTEQRDSAMYRCASSTSGSHNEQFFGPGTRLTVL.

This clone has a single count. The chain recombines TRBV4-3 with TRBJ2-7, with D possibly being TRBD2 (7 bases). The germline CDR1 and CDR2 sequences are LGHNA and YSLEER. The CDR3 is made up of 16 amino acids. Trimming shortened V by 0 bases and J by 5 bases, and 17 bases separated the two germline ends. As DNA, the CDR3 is TGCGCCAGCAGCCAAGACTTAGGGGGGGCCTTACACGAGCAGTACTTC. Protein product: CASSQDLGGALHEQYF.

As DNA, the CDR3 is TGTGCCAGCAGTTGGGGACTAGCGCTCCAAGAGACCCAGTACTTC. Translation: CASSWGLALQETQYF. This chain links TRBV13 with TRBJ2-5, with TRBD2 identical over 10 bases. Germline V CDR1 and CDR2: PRHDT, FYEKMQ (reference sequence). This CDR3 has 15 residues. With V trimmed by 6 bases and J by 1 base, 5 bases remained unmatched.

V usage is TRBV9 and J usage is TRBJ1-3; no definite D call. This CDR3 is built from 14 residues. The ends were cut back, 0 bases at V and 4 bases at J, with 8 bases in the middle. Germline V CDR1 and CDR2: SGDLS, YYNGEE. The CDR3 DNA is TGTGCCAGCAGCGTAGGGAGTGAGGGAAACACCATATATTTT. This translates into CASSVGSEGNTIYF.

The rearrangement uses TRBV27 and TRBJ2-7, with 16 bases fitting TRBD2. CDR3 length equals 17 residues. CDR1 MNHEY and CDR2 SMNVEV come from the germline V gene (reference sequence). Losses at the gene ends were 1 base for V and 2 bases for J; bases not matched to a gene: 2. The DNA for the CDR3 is TGTGCCAGCAGTTTATATGGGACTAGCGGGAGGGCCTACGAGCAGTACTTC. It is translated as CASSLYGTSGRAYEQYF.

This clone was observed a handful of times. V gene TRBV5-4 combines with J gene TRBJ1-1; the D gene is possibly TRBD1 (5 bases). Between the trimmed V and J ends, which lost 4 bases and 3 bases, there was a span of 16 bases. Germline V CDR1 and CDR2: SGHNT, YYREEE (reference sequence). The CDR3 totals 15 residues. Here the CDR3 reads CASSNGGQGHTEAFF. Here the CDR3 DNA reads TGTGCCAGCAGCAACGGAGGGCAGGGTCACACTGAAGCTTTCTTT.

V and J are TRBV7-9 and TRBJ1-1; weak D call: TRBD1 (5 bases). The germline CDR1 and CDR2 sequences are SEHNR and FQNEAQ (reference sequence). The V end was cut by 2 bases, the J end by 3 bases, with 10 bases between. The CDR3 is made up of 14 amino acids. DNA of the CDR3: TGTGCCAGCAGCTTAAAGTTGGGGGACACTGAAGCTTTCTTT. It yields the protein CASSLKLGDTEAFF.

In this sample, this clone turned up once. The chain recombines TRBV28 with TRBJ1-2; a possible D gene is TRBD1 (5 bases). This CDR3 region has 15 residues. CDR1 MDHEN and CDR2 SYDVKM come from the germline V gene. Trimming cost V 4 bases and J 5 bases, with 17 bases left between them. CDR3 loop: CASSSPSGTGYGYTF. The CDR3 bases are TGTGCCAGCAGTTCCCCCTCAGGGACGGGATATGGCTACACCTTC.

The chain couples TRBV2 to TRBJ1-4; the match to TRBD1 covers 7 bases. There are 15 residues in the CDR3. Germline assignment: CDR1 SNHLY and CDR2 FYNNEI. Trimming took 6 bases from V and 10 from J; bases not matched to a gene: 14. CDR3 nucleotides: TGTGCCAGCAGAGCCAAGGGGGCAGGGGTCCCAAAACTGTTTTTT. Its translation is CASRAKGAGVPKLFF.

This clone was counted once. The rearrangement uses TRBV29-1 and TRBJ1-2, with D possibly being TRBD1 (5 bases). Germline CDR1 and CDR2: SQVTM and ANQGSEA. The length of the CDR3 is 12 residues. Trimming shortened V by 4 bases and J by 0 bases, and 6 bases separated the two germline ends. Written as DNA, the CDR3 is TGCAGCGTTGTGGGGGCTAACTATGGCTACACCTTC. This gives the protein CSVVGANYGYTF.

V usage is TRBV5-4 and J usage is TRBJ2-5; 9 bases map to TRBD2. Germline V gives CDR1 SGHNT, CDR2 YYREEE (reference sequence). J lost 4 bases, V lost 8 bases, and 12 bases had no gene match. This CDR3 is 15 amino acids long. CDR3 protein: CASSGGGADLETQYF. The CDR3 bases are TGTGCCAGTTCGGGCGGGGGGGCCGATTTAGAGACCCAGTACTTC.

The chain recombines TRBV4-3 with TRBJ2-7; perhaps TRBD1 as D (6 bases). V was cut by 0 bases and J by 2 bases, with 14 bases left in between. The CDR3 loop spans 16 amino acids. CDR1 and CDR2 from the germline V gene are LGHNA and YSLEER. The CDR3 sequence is CASSQDRTASPYEQYF. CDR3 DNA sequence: TGCGCCAGCAGCCAAGATAGGACAGCCTCTCCCTACGAGCAGTACTTC.

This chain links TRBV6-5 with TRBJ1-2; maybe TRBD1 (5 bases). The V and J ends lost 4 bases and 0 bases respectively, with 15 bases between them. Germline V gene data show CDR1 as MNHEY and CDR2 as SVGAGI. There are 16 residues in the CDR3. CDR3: CASSFETGASNYGYTF. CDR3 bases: TGTGCCAGCAGTTTCGAAACAGGCGCTTCTAACTATGGCTACACCTTC.

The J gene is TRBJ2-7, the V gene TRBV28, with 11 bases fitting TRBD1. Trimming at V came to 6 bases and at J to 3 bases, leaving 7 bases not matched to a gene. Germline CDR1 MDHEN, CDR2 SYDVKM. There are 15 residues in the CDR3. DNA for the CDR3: TGTGCCAGCAGGTACGGACAGGGGGCAGGCTACGAGCAGTACTTC. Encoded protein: CASRYGQGAGYEQYF.

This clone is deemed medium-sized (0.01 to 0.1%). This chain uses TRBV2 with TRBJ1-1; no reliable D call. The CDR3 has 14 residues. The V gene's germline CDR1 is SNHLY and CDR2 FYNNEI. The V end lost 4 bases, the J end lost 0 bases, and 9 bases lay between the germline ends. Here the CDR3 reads CASSVGIMNTEAFF. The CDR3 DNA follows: TGTGCCAGCAGTGTAGGGATTATGAACACTGAAGCTTTCTTT.

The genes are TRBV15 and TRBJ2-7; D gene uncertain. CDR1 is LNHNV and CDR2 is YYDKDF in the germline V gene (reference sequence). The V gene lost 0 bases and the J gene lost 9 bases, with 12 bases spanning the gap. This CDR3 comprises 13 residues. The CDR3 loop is CATSRDLATLQYF. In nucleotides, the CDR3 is TGTGCCACCAGCAGAGATCTGGCGACTTTGCAGTACTTC. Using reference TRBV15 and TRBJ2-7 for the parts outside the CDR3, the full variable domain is DAMVIQNPRYQVTQFGKPVTLSCSQTLNHNVMYWYQQKSSQAPKLLFHYYDKDFNNEADTPDNFQSRRPNTSFCFLDIRSPGLGDTAMYLCATSRDLATLQYFGPGTRLTVT.

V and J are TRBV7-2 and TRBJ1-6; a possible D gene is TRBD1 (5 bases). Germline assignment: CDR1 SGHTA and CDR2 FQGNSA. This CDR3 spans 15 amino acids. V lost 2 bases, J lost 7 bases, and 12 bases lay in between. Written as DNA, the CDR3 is TGTGCCAGCAGCTTATACGGGGGAGGCAATTCACCCCTCCACTTT. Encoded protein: CASSLYGGGNSPLHF.

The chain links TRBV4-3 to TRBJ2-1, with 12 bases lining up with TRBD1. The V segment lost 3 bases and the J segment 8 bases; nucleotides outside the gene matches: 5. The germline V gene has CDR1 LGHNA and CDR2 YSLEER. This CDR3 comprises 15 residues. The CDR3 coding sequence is TGCGCCAGCAGCCAGGCCGGGACAGGGGGCTATGAGCAGTTCTTC. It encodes CASSQAGTGGYEQFF.